This is a list of T cell receptor beta chains from one sample in a study of T cell changes during pregnancy in multiple sclerosis. Here immunoSEQ multiplex PCR was the method, and the copy in TCRdb shows in-frame clones only, minus some. The data hold roughly 76,000 clones, with under 95% observed a single time. The sample in question was CD4+ T cells from peripheral blood mononuclear cells, obtained in the second trimester of pregnancy. These receptors came from a female donor with multiple sclerosis, enrolled in a pregnancy study. CDR3s include the opening cysteine and the closing phenylalanine or tryptophan. The D gene is left open where the match is weak. Size tells how often a clone was seen (once, few, many) or the class of an expanded clone, and some rows leave it out.

length	size	J	D	V	DNA	CDR3
13	.	TRBJ1-1	TRBD1	TRBV6-6	TGTGCCAGCAGAGGGACAGGGAACACTGAAGCTTTCTTT	CASRGTGNTEAFF
17	.	TRBJ2-6	TRBD1	TRBV11-3	TGTGCCAGCAGCCATAGGACAGGGGGGTTCGGGGCCAACGTCCTGACTTTC	CASSHRTGGFGANVLTF
13	.	TRBJ1-1	.	TRBV18	TGTGCCAGCTCACCATCAGAGAACACTGAAGCTTTCTTT	CASSPSENTEAFF
12	.	TRBJ2-7	.	TRBV7-2	TGTGCCAGCAGCTTAGACAACTACGAGCAGTACTTC	CASSLDNYEQYF
14	.	TRBJ2-3	TRBD1	TRBV29-1	TGCAGCGTTGAATCGGGGACAGCAACAGATACGCAGTATTTT	CSVESGTATDTQYF
12	few	TRBJ2-7	.	TRBV6-1	TGTGCCAGCGATAATGTGGTCAGGGAGCAGTACTTC	CASDNVVREQYF
11	.	TRBJ2-7	.	TRBV2	TGTGCCAGCAGTGCCAGGCGCGAGCAGTACTTC	CASSARREQYF
13	.	TRBJ1-4	.	TRBV10-3	TGTGCCATCAGTGAGTGGAGTGATGAAAAACTGTTTTTT	CAISEWSDEKLFF
13	.	TRBJ2-7	TRBD2	TRBV6-5	TGTGCCAGCAGTCTGGGACTAGCACGCGAGCAGTACTTC	CASSLGLAREQYF
11	.	TRBJ2-7	.	TRBV30	TGTGCCTGGACTAGGGGTTACGAGCAGTACTTC	CAWTRGYEQYF
15	.	TRBJ2-3	.	TRBV7-2	TGTGCCAGCAGCTTAGTGGGGAGTTTTACAGATACGCAGTATTTT	CASSLVGSFTDTQYF
14	.	TRBJ1-1	.	TRBV19	TGTGCCAGTAGAAGACAGTTCATGAACACTGAAGCTTTCTTT	CASRRQFMNTEAFF
13	.	TRBJ1-5	.	TRBV2	TGTGCCAGCAGTGGGGAAGGGGATCAGCCCCAGCATTTT	CASSGEGDQPQHF
14	.	TRBJ1-2	TRBD1	TRBV5-4	TGTGCCAGCAGCTCGACAGGGCGAGACTATGGCTACACCTTC	CASSSTGRDYGYTF
17	.	TRBJ2-2	TRBD2	TRBV9	TGTGCCAGCAGCGTAGAACCAGCGGGAGGAGTCACCGGGGAGCTGTTTTTT	CASSVEPAGGVTGELFF
15	.	TRBJ2-2	TRBD1	TRBV29-1	TGCAGCGTCGCCAGGACAGGGGGCGCGATCGGGGAGCTGTTTTTT	CSVARTGGAIGELFF
14	.	TRBJ2-7	TRBD1	TRBV5-4	TGTGCCAGCAGCCTCACAGGGGGCAGGGACGAGCAGTACTTC	CASSLTGGRDEQYF
12	.	TRBJ2-1	.	TRBV6-5	TGTGCCAGCAGTTATAGGGGGAATGAGCAGTTCTTC	CASSYRGNEQFF
14	.	TRBJ2-5	.	TRBV7-9	TGTGCCAGCAGCCTACGACAGGCCCAAGAGACCCAGTACTTC	CASSLRQAQETQYF
15	.	TRBJ2-1	TRBD2	TRBV30	TGTGCCTGGGTCGCCTCCAGCGGGGCCTACAATGAGCAGTTCTTC	CAWVASSGAYNEQFF
14	.	TRBJ2-5	.	TRBV7-9	TGTGCCAGCAGCGGAGGGGCGATCCAAGAGACCCAGTACTTC	CASSGGAIQETQYF
14	.	TRBJ2-4	TRBD1	TRBV7-3	TGTGCCAGCAGCCAAACAGGGGGGCAAAACATTCAGTACTTC	CASSQTGGQNIQYF
11	.	TRBJ1-2	.	TRBV19	TGTGCCAGTACCCCCCGGGGGGGCTACACCTTC	CASTPRGGYTF
13	.	TRBJ2-5	TRBD2	TRBV6-1	TGTGCCAGCAGGGGACTAGCGACGGAGACCCAGTACTTC	CASRGLATETQYF
14	.	TRBJ2-7	TRBD2	TRBV6-5	TGTGCCAGCAGTTCACCGGGACTAAACTACGAGCAGTACTTC	CASSSPGLNYEQYF
16	once	TRBJ2-7	TRBD2	TRBV14	TGTGCCAGCAGCCAACAATTGCCTAGCGGGGGCTCAGAGCAGTACTTC	CASSQQLPSGGSEQYF
13	.	TRBJ1-2	.	TRBV11-1	TGTGCCAGCAGCCAGGCCCAGGGCGGTGGCTACACCTTC	CASSQAQGGGYTF
15	.	TRBJ2-5	.	TRBV28	TGTGCCAGCAGTTTGGGGCAGGGAGGAAGAGAGACCCAGTACTTC	CASSLGQGGRETQYF
13	.	TRBJ1-2	.	TRBV11-2	TGTGCCAGCAGCCCAGGGGTGGACTATGGCTACACCTTC	CASSPGVDYGYTF
16	.	TRBJ1-5	TRBD1	TRBV4-1	TGCGCCAGCAGTCTTCTCGCAGGGGGCGGGGATCAGCCCCAGCATTTT	CASSLLAGGGDQPQHF
15	.	TRBJ1-2	.	TRBV4-1	TGCGCCAGCAGCCAAGAAGCGGCGGTTAACTATGGCTACACCTTC	CASSQEAAVNYGYTF
16	.	TRBJ2-1	TRBD1	TRBV19	TGTGCCAGTAGTACCAGGAACAGGGGCACCTACAATGAGCAGTTCTTC	CASSTRNRGTYNEQFF
20	.	TRBJ2-6	.	TRBV21-1	TGTGCCAGCAGCAAAGCAACGCCAAAAGCTTGTTCCTCTGGGGCCAACGTCCTGACTTTC	CASSKATPKACSSGANVLTF
16	.	TRBJ2-7	.	TRBV6-5	TGTGCCAGCAGTTACTCCGGGGTGGGCAGCTCCTACGAGCAGTACTTC	CASSYSGVGSSYEQYF
14	.	TRBJ2-3	TRBD2	TRBV7-2	TGTGCCAGCACCCGGACTAGCGGGGGGGATACGCAGTATTTT	CASTRTSGGDTQYF
15	.	TRBJ1-2	TRBD1	TRBV4-1	TGCGCCAGCAGCCAATTTATGACAGGGGGCGATGGCTACACCTTC	CASSQFMTGGDGYTF
13	few	TRBJ1-1	.	TRBV5-5	TGTGCCAGCAGCACTATTACAGGGCCTGAAGCTTTCTTT	CASSTITGPEAFF
14	.	TRBJ1-2	.	TRBV18	TGTGCCAGCTCACCTGAGATAGCTAACTATGGCTACACCTTC	CASSPEIANYGYTF
14	once	TRBJ2-7	.	TRBV12-1	TGTGCCAGCAGCTTCCCGGGACAGGGTGTCGAGCAGTACTTC	CASSFPGQGVEQYF
14	.	TRBJ1-2	.	TRBV28	TGTGCCAGCAGTTCCGGAGGGCCTTTCTATGGCTACACCTTC	CASSSGGPFYGYTF
13	few	TRBJ1-1	TRBD1	TRBV29-1	TGCAGCGTTGAAACACAGGGGGCCACTGAAGCTTTCTTT	CSVETQGATEAFF
14	.	TRBJ2-7	.	TRBV7-7	TGTGCTAGCAGCACCGGAGGGCGATCCGGCGAGCAGTACTTC	CASSTGGRSGEQYF
15	.	TRBJ1-3	TRBD1	TRBV5-4	TGTGCCAGCAGCTACAAGACAGGGCCAGGTAACACCATATATTTT	CASSYKTGPGNTIYF
15	.	TRBJ1-1	.	TRBV19	TGTGCCAGTAGTCTACAGGGTTCGGAATCCACTGAAGCTTTCTTT	CASSLQGSESTEAFF
13	.	TRBJ2-1	TRBD1	TRBV30	TGTGCCTGGGACACAGGGGGCGAAAGTGAGCAGTTCTTC	CAWDTGGESEQFF
15	.	TRBJ2-1	TRBD1	TRBV27	TGTGCCAGCAGTTTATCGGGGACAGAGTACAATGAGCAGTTCTTC	CASSLSGTEYNEQFF
16	.	TRBJ2-1	.	TRBV5-6	TGTGCCAGCAGCTTCTTAGGGGACGGGGGAAACAATGAGCAGTTCTTC	CASSFLGDGGNNEQFF
13	.	TRBJ1-2	TRBD1	TRBV6-5	TGTGCCAGCAGTTATACACAGGGGCAGGGCTACACCTTC	CASSYTQGQGYTF